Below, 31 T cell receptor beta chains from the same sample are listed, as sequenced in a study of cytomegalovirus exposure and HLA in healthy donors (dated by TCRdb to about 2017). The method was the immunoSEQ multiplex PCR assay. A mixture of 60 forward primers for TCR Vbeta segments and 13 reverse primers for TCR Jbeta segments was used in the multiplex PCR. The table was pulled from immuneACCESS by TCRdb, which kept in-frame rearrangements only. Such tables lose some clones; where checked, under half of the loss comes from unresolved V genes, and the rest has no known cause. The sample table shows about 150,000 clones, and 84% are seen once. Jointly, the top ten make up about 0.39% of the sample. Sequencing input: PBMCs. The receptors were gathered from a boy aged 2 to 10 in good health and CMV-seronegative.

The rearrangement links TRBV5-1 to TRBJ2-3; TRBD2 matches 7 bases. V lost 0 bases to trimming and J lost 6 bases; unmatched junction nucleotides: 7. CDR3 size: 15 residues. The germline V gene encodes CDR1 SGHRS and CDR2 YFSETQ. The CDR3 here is CASSLGAGSRDTQYF. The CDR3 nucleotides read TGCGCCAGCAGCTTGGGAGCGGGGTCGAGGGATACGCAGTATTTT.

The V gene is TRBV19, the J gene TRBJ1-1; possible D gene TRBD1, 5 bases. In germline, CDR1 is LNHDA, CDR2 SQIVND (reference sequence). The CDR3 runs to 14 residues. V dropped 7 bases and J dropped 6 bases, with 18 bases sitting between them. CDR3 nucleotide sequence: TGTGCCAGTAATCCCACCCCAGGGAGGCCTGAAGCTTTCTTT. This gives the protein CASNPTPGRPEAFF.

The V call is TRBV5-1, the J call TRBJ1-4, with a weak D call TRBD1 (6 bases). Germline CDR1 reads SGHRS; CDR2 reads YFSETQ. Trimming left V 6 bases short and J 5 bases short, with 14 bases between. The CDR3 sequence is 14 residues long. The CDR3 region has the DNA TGCGCCAGCACCCAGACAGGATCAAATGAAAAACTGTTTTTT. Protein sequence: CASTQTGSNEKLFF.

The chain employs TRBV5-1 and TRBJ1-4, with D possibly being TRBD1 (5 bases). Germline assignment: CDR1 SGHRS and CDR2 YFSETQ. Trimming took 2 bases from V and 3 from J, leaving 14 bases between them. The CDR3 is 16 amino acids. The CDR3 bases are TGCGCCAGCAGCTTAAACCGTGGGGCGCCTAATGAAAAACTGTTTTTT. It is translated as CASSLNRGAPNEKLFF.

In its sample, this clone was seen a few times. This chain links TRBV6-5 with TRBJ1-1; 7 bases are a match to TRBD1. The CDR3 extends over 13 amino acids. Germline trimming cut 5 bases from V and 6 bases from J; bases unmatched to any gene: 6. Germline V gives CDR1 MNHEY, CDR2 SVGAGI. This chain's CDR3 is CASSTDRFAEAFF. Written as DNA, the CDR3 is TGTGCCAGCAGTACGGACAGGTTCGCTGAAGCTTTCTTT.

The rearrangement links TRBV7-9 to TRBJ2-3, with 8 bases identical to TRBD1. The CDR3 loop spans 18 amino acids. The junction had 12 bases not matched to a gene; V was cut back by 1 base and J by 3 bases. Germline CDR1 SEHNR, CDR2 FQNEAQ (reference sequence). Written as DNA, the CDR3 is TGTGCCAGCAGCTTAGTGGGGCTCCGACAGGGGAAGACAGATACGCAGTATTTT. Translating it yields CASSLVGLRQGKTDTQYF.

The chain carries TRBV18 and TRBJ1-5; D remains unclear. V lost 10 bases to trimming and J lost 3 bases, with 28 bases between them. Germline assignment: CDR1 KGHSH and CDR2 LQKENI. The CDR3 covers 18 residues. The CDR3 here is CATLSPLFGGKDNQPQHF. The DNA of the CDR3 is TGTGCCACCCTAAGTCCCCTATTTGGAGGGAAGGACAATCAGCCCCAGCATTTT. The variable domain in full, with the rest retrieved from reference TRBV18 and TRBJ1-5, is NAGVMQNPRHLVRRRGQEARLRCSPMKGHSHVYWYRQLPEEGLKFMVYLQKENIIDESGMPKERFSAEFPKEGPSILRIQQVVRGDSAAYFCATLSPLFGGKDNQPQHFGDGTRLSIL.

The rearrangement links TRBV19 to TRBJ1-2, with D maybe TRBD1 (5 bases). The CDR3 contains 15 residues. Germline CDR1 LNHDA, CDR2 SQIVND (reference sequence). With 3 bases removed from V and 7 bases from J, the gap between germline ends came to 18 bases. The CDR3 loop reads CASSMLKGGGSGYTF. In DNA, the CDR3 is TGTGCCAGTAGTATGCTAAAGGGCGGGGGAAGTGGCTACACCTTC.

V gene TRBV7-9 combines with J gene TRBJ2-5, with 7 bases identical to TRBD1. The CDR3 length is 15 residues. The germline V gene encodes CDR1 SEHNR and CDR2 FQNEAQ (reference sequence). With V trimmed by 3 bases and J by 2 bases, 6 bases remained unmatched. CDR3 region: CASSFFRDRQETQYF. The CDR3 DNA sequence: TGTGCCAGCAGCTTTTTCCGGGACAGACAAGAGACCCAGTACTTC.

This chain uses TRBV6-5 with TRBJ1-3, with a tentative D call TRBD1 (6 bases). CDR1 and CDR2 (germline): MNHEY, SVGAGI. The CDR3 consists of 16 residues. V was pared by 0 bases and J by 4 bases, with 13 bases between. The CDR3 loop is CASSYSFQGSGNTIYF. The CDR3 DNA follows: TGTGCCAGCAGTTACTCGTTTCAGGGGTCGGGAAACACCATATATTTT.

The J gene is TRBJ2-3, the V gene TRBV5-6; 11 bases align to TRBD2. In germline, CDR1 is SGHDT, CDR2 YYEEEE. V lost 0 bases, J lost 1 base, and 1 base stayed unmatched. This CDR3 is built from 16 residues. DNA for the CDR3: TGTGCCAGCAGCTTGGTAGCGGGAGGGGGCACAGATACGCAGTATTTT. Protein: CASSLVAGGGTDTQYF.

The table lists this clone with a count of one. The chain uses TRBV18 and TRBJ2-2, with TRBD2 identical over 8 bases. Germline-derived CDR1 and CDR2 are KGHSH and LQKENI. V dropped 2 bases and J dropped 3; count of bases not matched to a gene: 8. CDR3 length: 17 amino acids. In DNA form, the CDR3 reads TGTGCCAGCTCACCATGGAGACTAGCGATTGACACCGGGGAGCTGTTTTTT. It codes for CASSPWRLAIDTGELFF.

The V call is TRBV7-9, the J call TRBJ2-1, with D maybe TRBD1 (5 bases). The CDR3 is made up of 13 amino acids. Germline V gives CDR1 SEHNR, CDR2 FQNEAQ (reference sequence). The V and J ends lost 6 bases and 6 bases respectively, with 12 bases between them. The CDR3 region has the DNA TGTGCCAGCAGTAGACCCCAGGGCAATGAGCAGTTCTTC. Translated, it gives CASSRPQGNEQFF.

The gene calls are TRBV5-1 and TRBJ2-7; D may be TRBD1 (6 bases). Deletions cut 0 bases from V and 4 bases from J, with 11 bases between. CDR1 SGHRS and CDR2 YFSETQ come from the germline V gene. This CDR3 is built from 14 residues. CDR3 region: CASSLVSGAYEQYF. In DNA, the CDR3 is TGCGCCAGCAGCTTGGTCTCAGGGGCTTACGAGCAGTACTTC.

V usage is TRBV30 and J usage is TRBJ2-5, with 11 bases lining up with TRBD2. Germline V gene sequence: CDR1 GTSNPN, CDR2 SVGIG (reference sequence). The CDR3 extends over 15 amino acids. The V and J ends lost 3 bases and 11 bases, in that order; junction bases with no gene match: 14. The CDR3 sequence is CAWSRLAGGAGEQYF. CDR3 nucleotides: TGTGCCTGGAGCAGGCTAGCGGGAGGTGCAGGGGAGCAGTACTTC.

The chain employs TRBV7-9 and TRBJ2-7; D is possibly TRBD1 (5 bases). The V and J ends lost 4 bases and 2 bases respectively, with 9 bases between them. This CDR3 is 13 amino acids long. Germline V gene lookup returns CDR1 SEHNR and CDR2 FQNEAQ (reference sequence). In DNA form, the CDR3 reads TGTGCCAGCAGCTGGGGCCTTACCTACGAGCAGTACTTC. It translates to CASSWGLTYEQYF. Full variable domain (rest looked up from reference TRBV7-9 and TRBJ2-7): DTGVSQNPRHKITKRGQNVTFRCDPISEHNRLYWYRQTLGQGPEFLTYFQNEAQLEKSRLLSDRFSAERPKGSFSTLEIQRTEQGDSAMYLCASSWGLTYEQYFGPGTRLTVT.

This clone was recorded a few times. The CDR3 coding sequence is TGTGCCAGCAGCTTTGGAGAGACAGATACGCAGTATTTT. Protein product: CASSFGETDTQYF. The chain employs TRBV7-6 and TRBJ2-3; D is uncertain. Germline CDR1 is SGHVS and CDR2 is FNYEAQ. Trimming shortened V by 3 bases and J by 3 bases, and 7 bases separated the two germline ends. The CDR3 is made up of 13 amino acids.

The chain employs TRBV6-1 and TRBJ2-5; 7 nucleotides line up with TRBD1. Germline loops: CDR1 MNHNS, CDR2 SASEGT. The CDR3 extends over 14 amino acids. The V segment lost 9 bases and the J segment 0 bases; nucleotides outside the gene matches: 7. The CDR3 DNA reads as TGTGCCAGTGGGAAACAGGGGTACCAAGAGACCCAGTACTTC. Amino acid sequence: CASGKQGYQETQYF.

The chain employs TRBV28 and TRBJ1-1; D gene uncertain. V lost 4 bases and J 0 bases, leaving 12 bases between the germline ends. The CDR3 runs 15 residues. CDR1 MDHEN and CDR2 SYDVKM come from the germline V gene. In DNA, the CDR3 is TGTGCCAGCAGTTCAGAGGGTATCATGAACACTGAAGCTTTCTTT. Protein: CASSSEGIMNTEAFF.

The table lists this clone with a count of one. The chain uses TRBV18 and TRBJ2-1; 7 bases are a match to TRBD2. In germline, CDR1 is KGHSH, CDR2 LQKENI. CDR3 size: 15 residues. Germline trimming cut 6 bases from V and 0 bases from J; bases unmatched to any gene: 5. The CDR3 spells CASSAGLPSYNEQFF. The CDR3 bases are TGTGCCAGCTCGGCGGGACTACCCTCCTACAATGAGCAGTTCTTC.

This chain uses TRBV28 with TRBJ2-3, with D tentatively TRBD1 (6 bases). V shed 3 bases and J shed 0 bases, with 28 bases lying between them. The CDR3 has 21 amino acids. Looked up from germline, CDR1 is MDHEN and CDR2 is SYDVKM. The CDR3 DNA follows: TGTGCCAGCAGTTTTATTTGGGACACCGGATTTGGGGATAACAGCACAGATACGCAGTATTTT. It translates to CASSFIWDTGFGDNSTDTQYF.

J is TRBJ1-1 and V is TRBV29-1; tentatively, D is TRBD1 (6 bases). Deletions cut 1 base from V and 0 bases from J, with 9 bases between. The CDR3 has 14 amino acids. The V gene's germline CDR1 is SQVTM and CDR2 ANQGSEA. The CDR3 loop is CSVEVAGVNTEAFF. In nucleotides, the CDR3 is TGCAGCGTTGAAGTGGCAGGGGTGAACACTGAAGCTTTCTTT.

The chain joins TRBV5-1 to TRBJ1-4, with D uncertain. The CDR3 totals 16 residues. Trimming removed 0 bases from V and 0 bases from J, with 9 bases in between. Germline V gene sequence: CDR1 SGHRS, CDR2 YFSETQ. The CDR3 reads CASSLGGDTTNEKLFF. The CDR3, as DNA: TGCGCCAGCAGCTTGGGCGGGGATACAACTAATGAAAAACTGTTTTTT.

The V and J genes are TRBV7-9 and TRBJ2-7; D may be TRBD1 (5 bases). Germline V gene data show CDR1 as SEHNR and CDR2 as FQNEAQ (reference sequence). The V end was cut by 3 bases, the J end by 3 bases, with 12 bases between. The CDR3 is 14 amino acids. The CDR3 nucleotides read TGTGCCAGCAGCTTGGTAGGGGCCCGCTACGAGCAGTACTTC. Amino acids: CASSLVGARYEQYF.

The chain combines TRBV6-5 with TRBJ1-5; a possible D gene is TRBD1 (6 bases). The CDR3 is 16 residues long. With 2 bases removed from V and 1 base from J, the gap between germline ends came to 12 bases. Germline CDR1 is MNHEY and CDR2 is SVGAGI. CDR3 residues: CASSYGTPRSNQPQHF. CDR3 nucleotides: TGTGCCAGCAGTTACGGGACACCAAGAAGCAATCAGCCCCAGCATTTT.

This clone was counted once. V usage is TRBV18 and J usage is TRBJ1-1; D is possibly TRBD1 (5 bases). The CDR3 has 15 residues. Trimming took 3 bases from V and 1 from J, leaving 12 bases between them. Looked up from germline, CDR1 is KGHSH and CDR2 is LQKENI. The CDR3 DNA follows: TGTGCCAGCTCACCGGGTCAGGGAAGGAACACTGAAGCTTTCTTT. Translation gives CASSPGQGRNTEAFF.

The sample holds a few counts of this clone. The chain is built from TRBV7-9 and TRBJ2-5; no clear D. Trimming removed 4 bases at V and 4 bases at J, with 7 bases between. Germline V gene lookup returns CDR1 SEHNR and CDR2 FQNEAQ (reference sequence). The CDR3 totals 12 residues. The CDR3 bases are TGTGCCAGCAGCTCATTGTTAGAGACCCAGTACTTC. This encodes CASSSLLETQYF.

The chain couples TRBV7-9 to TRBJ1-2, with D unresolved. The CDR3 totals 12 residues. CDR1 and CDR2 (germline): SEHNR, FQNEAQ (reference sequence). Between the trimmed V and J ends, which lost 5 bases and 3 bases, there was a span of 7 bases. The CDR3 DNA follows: TGTGCCAGCAGCCCGGACTACTATGGCTACACCTTC. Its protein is CASSPDYYGYTF.

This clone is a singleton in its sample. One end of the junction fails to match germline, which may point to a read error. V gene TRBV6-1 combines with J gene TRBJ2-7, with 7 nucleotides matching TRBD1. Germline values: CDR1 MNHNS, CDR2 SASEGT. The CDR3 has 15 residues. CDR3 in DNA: TGTGCCGGCAGTACCGTTCACAGGGGTTCCTACGAGCAGTACTTC. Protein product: CAGSTVHRGSYEQYF.

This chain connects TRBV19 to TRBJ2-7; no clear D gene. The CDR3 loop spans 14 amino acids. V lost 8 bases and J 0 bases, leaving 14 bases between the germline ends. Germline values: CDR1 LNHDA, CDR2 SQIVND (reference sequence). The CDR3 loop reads CASSYSFSSYEQYF. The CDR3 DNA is TGTGCCAGTTCTTATTCGTTCAGCTCCTACGAGCAGTACTTC.

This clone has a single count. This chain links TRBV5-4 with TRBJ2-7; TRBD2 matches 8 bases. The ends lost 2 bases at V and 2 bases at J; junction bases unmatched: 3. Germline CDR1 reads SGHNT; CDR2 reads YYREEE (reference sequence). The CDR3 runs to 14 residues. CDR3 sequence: CASSLREGTYEQYF. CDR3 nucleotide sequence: TGTGCCAGCAGCTTACGGGAGGGAACCTACGAGCAGTACTTC.